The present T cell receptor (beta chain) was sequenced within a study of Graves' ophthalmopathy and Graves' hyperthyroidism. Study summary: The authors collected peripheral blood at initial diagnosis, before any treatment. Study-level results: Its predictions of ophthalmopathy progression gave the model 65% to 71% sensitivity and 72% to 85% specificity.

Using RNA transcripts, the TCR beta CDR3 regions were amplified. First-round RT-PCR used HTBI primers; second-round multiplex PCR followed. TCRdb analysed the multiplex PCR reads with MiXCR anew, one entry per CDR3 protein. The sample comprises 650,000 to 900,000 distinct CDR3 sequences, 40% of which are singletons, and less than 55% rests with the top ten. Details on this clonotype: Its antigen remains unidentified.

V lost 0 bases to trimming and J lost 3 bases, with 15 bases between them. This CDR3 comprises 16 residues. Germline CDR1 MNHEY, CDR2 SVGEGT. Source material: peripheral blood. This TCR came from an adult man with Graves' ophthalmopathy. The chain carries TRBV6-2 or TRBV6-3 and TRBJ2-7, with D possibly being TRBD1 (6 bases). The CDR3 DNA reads TGTGCCAGCAGTTACTCGATACCGACAGGAGTCTACGAGCAGTACTTC. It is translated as CASSYSIPTGVYEQYF.